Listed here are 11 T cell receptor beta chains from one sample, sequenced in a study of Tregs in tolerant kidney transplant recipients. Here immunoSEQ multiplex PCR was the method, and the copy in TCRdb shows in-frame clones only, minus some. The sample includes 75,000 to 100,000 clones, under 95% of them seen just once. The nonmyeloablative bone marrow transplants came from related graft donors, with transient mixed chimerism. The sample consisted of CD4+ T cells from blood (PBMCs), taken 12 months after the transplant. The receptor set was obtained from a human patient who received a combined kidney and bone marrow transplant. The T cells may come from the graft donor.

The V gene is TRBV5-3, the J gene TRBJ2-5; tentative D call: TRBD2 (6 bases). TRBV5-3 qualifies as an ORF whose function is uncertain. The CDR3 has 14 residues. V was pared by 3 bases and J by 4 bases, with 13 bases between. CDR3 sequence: CARSWASVGETQYF. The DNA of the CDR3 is TGTGCCAGAAGCTGGGCTAGCGTGGGAGAGACCCAGTACTTC.

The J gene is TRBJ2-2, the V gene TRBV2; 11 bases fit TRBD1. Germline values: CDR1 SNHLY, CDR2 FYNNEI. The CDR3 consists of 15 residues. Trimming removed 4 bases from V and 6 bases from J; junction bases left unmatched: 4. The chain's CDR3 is CASSADRGHPGELFF. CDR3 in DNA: TGTGCCAGCAGTGCGGACAGGGGGCACCCCGGGGAGCTGTTTTTT.

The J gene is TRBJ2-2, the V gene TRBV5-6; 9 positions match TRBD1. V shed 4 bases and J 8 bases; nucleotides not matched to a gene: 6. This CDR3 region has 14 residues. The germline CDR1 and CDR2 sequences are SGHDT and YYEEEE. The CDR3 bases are TGTGCCAGCAGCCGGGACAGGGTCTTGGGGGAGCTGTTTTTT. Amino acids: CASSRDRVLGELFF.

The CDR3 DNA sequence: TGTGCCAGTAGTAGTAGCGGGGGGGCCTACGAGCAGTACTTC. Its protein product is CASSSSGGAYEQYF. V is TRBV19 and J is TRBJ2-7; 11 nucleotides line up with TRBD2. V lost 4 bases and J lost 2; bases outside the gene matches: 1. In germline, CDR1 is LNHDA, CDR2 SQIVND (reference sequence). CDR3 size: 14 residues.

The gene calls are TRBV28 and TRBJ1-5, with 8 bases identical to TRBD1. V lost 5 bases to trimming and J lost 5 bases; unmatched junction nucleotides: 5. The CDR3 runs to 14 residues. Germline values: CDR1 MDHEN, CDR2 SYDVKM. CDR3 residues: CASSRDRSYQPQHF. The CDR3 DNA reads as TGTGCCAGCAGTCGGGACAGGAGTTATCAGCCCCAGCATTTT.

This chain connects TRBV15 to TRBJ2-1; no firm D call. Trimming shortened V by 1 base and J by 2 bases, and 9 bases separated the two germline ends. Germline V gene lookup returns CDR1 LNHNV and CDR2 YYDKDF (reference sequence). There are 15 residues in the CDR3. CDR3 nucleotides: TGTGCCACCAGCAGAGGGCCCACACCCTACAATGAGCAGTTCTTC. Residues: CATSRGPTPYNEQFF.

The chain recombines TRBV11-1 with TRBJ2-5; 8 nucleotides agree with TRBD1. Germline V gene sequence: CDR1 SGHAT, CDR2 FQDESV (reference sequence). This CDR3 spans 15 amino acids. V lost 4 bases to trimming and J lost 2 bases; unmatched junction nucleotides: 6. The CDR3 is CASSSRGRHQETQYF. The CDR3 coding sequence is TGTGCCAGCAGCTCCAGGGGGCGTCATCAAGAGACCCAGTACTTC.

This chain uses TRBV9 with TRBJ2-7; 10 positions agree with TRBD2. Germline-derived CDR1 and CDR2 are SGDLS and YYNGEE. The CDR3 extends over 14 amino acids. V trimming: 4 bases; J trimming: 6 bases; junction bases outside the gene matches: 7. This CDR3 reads CASSTSGRATEQYF. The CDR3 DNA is TGTGCCAGCAGCACGAGCGGGAGGGCGACCGAGCAGTACTTC.

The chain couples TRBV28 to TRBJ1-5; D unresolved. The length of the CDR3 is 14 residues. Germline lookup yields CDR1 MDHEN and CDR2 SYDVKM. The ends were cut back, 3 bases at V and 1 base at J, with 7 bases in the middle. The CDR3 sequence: CASSFAESNQPQHF. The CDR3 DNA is TGTGCCAGCAGTTTTGCCGAGAGCAATCAGCCCCAGCATTTT.

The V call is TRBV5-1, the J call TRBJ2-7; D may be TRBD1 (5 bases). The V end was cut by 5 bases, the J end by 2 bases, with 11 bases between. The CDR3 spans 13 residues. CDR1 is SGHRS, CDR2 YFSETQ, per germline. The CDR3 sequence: CASRVRAAYEQYF. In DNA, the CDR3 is TGCGCCAGCAGGGTCAGGGCCGCCTACGAGCAGTACTTC.

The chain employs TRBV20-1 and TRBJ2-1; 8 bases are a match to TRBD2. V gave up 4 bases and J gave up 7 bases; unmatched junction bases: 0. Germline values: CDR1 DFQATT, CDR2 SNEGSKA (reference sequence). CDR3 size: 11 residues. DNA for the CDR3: TGCAGTGCTACGGGGGGGAATGAGCAGTTCTTC. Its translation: CSATGGNEQFF.